These T cell receptor beta chains were read from a single sample in a study of blood T cells in healthy people across ages. In TCRdb, the 5' RACE reads were re-called with MiXCR into one record per CDR3 protein. The table has 700,000 to 950,000 distinct CDR3 sequences, approximately 43% seen once; the top ten hold 20% to 25%. Sequences were obtained from blood. The receptors were gathered from a woman in her sixties in good health. Both conserved end residues are part of each CDR3. D genes are given only for firm matches. A row's size may be missing; if present it is once, few, many or a size class.

D	size	V	J	CDR3
NA	few	TRBV20-1	TRBJ2-3	CSASAGIAESTDTQYF
NA	NA	TRBV7-9	TRBJ1-2	CASSPMGQEYGYTF
TRBD1	NA	TRBV27	NA	CASSFRTGGYEQYF
NA	once	TRBV10-3	TRBJ2-1	CAISPGGGNSINERFF
NA	few	TRBV25-1	TRBJ2-1	CASSGNGVLAYNEQFF
TRBD2	NA	TRBV5-6	TRBJ2-1	CASSLSFERGLTNEQFF
TRBD2	NA	TRBV3-1	TRBJ2-3	CASSLPSGMVDTQYF
NA	once	TRBV11-2	NA	CASSLGAGQETQFF
NA	few	TRBV5-6	TRBJ1-1	CASNDWRGSTEAFF
NA	NA	TRBV3-1	TRBJ2-1	CASSQDASSYNEQFF
TRBD2	NA	TRBV7-2	TRBJ2-5	CASSRESGSGETQYF
NA	NA	TRBV5-1	TRBJ2-1	CASKLGTLSYNEQFF
NA	NA	TRBV29-1	TRBJ1-5	CSVVEGGNQPQHF
NA	NA	TRBV24-1	NA	CATSDTGAPRETQFF
TRBD2	NA	TRBV3-1	TRBJ2-5	CASSQGSGGLVETQYF